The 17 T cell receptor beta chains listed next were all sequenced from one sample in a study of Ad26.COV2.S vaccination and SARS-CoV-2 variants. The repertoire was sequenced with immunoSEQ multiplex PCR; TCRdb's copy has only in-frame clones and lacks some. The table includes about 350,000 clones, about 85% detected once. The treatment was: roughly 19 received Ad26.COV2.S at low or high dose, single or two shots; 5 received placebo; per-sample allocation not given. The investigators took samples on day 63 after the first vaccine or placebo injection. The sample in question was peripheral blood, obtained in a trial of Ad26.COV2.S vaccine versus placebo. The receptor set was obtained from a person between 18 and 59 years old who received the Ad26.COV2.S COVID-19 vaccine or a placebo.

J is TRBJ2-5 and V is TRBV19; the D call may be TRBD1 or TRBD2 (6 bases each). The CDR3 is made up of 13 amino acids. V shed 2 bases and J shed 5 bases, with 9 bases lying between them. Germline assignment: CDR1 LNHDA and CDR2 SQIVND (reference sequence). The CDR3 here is CASSIQGRETQYF. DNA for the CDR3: TGTGCCAGTAGTATACAGGGGAGGGAGACCCAGTACTTC.

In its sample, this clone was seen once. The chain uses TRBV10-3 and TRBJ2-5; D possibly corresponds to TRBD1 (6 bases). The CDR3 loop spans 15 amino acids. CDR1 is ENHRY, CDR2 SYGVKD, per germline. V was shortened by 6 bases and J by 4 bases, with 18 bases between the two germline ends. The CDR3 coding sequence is TGTGCCATCAGGAACGGACAGTCCTTTAGAGAGACCCAGTACTTC. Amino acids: CAIRNGQSFRETQYF.

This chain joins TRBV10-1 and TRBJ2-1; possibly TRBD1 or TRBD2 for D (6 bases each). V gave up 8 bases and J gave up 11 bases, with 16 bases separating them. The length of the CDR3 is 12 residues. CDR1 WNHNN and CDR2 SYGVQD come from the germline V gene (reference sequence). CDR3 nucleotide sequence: TGCGCCAGCTCCCCGGGGGCCGACAAGCAGTTCTTC. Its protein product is CASSPGADKQFF.

The CDR3, as DNA: TGTGCCAGCAGCTTCCGGACGCTGAACACTGAAGCTTTCTTT. Translating gives CASSFRTLNTEAFF. The chain is built from TRBV13 and TRBJ1-1; D unclear. Germline-derived CDR1 and CDR2 are PRHDT and FYEKMQ (reference sequence). The CDR3 consists of 14 residues. Trimming shortened V by 3 bases and J by 0 bases, and 8 bases separated the two germline ends.

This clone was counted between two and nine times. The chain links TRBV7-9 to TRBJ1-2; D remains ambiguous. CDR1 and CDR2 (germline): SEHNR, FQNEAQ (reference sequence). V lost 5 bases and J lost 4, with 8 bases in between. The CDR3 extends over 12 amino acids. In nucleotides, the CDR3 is TGTGCCAGCAGCCCAGCCTCCTATGGCTACACCTTC. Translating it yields CASSPASYGYTF.

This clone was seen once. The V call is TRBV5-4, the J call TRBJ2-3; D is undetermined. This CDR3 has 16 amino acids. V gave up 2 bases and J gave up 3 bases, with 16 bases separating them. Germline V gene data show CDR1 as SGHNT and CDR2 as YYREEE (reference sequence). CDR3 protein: CASSLGVVDKTDTQYF. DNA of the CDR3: TGTGCCAGCAGCTTAGGTGTGGTTGACAAGACAGATACGCAGTATTTT.

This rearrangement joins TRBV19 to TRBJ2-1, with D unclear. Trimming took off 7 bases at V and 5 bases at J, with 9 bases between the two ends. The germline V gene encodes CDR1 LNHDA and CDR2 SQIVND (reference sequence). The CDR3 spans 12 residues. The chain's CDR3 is CASKALNNEQFF. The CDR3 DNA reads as TGTGCCAGTAAGGCCTTAAACAATGAGCAGTTCTTC.

The CDR3 reads CASSLGLHVETQYF. The CDR3 region has the DNA TGTGCCAGCAGCTTAGGACTACACGTCGAGACCCAGTACTTC. The V gene is TRBV5-8, the J gene TRBJ2-5, with D possibly being TRBD2 (6 bases). V shed 2 bases and J shed 5 bases, with 13 bases lying between them. The germline V gene has CDR1 SGHTS and CDR2 YDEGEE. CDR3 length equals 14 residues.

The DNA of the CDR3 is TGTGCCAGCCAGGGGGCGGGGGCATCCTACGAGCAGTACTTC. The encoded protein is CASQGAGASYEQYF. V gene TRBV27 combines with J gene TRBJ2-7; D possibly corresponds to TRBD1 (8 bases). Trimming removed 8 bases at V and 1 base at J, with 15 bases between. This CDR3 comprises 14 residues. Germline lookup yields CDR1 MNHEY and CDR2 SMNVEV (reference sequence).

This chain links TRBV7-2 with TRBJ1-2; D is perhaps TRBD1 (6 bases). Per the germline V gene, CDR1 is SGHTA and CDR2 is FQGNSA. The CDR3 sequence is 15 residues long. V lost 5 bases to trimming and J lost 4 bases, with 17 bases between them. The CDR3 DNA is TGTGCCAGCAGCGATGTGGGGGGGCGCCTCTATGGCTACACCTTC. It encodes CASSDVGGRLYGYTF. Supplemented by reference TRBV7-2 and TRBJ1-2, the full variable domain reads GAGVSQSPSNKVTEKGKDVELRCDPISGHTALYWYRQSLGQGLEFLIYFQGNSAPDKSGLPSDRFSAERTGGSVSTLTIQRTQQEDSAVYLCASSDVGGRLYGYTFGSGTRLTVV.

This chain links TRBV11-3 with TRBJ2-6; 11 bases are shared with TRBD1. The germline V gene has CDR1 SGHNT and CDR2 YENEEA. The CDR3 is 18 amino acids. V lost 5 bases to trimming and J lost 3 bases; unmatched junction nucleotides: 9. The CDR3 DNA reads TGTGCCAGCAGCCCTAGACGGACAGGGGGCGGTGGGGCCAACGTCCTGACTTTC. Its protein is CASSPRRTGGGGANVLTF.

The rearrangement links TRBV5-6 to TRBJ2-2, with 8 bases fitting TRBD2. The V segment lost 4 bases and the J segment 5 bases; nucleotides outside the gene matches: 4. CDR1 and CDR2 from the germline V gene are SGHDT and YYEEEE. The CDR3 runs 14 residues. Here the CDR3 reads CASSPGGLTGELFF. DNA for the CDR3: TGTGCCAGCAGCCCGGGAGGGTTGACCGGGGAGCTGTTTTTT.

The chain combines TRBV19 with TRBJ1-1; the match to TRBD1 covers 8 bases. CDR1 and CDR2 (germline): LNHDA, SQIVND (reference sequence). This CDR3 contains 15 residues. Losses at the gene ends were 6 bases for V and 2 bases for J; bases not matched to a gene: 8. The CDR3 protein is CASRGDRGFNTEAFF. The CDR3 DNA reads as TGTGCCAGTAGGGGCGACAGGGGATTTAACACTGAAGCTTTCTTT.

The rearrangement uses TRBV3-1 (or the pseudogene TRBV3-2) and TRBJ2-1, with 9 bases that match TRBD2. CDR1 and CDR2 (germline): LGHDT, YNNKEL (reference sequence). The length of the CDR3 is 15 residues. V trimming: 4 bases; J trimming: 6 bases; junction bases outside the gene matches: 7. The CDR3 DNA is TGTGCCAGCAGCCTCCACGGACTAGCGCTCAATGAGCAGTTCTTC. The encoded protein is CASSLHGLALNEQFF.

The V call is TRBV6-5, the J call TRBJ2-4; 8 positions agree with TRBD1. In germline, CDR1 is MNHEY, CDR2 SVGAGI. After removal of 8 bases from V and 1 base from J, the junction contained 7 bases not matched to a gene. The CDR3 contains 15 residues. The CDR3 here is CASGRTGNAKNIQYF. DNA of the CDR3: TGTGCCAGCGGACGGACAGGGAATGCCAAAAACATTCAGTACTTC.

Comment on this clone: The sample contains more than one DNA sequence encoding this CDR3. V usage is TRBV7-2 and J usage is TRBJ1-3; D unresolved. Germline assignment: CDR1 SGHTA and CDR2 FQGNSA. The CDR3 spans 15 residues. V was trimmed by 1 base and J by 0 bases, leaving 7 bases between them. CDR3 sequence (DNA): TGTGCCAGCAGCTTAGATCGGAGCTCTGGAAACACCATATATTTT. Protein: CASSLDRSSGNTIYF.

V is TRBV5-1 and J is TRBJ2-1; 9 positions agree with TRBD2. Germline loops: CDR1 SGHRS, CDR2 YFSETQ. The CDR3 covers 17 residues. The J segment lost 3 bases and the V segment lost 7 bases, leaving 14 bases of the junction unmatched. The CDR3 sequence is CASWEGREGPRYNEQFF. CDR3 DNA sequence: TGCGCCAGCTGGGAGGGGCGGGAGGGTCCCCGCTACAATGAGCAGTTCTTC.